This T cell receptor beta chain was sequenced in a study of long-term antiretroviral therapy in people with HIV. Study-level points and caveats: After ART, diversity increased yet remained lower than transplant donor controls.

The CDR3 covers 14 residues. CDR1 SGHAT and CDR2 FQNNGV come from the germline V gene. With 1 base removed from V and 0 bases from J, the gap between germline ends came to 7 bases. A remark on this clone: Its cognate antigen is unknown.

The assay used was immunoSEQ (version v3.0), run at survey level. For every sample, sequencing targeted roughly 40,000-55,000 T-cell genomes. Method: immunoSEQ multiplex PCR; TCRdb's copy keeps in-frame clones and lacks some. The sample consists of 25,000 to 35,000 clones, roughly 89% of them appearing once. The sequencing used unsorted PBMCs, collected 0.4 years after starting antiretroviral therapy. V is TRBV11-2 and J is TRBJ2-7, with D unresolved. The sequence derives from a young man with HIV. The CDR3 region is CASSLADISYEQYF. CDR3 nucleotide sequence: TGTGCCAGCAGCTTAGCTGACATCTCCTACGAGCAGTACTTC.